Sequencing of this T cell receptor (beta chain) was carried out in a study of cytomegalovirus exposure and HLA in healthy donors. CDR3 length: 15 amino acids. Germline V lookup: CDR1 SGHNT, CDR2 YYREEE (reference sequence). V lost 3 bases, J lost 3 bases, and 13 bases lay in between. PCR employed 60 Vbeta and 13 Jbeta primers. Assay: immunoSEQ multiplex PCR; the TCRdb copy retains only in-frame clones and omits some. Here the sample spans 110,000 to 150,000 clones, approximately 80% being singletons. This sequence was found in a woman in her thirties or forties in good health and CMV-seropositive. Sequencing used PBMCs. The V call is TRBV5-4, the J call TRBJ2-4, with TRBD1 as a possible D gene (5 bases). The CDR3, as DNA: TGTGCCAGCAGCTCTCCAGGGCAGGGCAAAAACATTCAGTACTTC. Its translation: CASSSPGQGKNIQYF.